Sequencing of this TCR beta chain was carried out in a study of blood T cell repertoires in COVID-19. TCRdb keeps only in-frame clones here, not all; method: immunoSEQ multiplex PCR. Among more than 400,000 clones, approximately 90% were seen once, and the ten largest hold around 0.64%. There are 16 residues in the CDR3. Losses at the gene ends were 3 bases for V and 4 bases for J; bases not matched to a gene: 3. The germline V gene encodes CDR1 SGHNT and CDR2 YYREEE (reference sequence). This TCR came from a woman between 18 and 29 years old who had recovered from COVID-19. The gene calls are TRBV5-4 and TRBJ2-1; 14 bases map to TRBD2. What was sequenced was PBMCs or T cells enriched from blood (not recorded which). The chain's CDR3 is CASSSRTSGGYNEQFF. The CDR3 nucleotides read TGTGCCAGCAGCTCCCGGACTAGCGGGGGGTACAATGAGCAGTTCTTC.